Described below is a single TCR beta chain sequence and its context. This clone was observed at least ten times. Its specific antigen is unknown. Per-base qualities were not stored, and no clone one base away is much larger. No patient had received any treatment before thyroid surgery. Patient clinical samples collected from 2012 to 2018 were retrospectively analysed using T-cell receptor beta sequencing. This sample stems from a study of metastatic and nonmetastatic thyroid tumors (dated by TCRdb to about 2020). Study-level background: For patients with malignant and with benign thyroid disease, the researchers compared repertoires between peripheral blood samples and tumor or nodule tissue samples.

Library creation used PCR. Sequencing used an Illumina HiSeq 4000. High-throughput sequencing was used to profile the CDR3 region of the TCR beta-chain in every patient. Per the authors' processing: Drawing on CDR3 differences between clinicopathological groups, the researchers built a classifier meant to tell apart patients with distant-metastatic papillary thyroid cancer. The Shannon index was used to assess repertoire diversity, and the Morisita-Horn index was used to assess tumor-blood repertoire similarity. TCRdb reanalyzed the raw reads on its own, using fastp at Q25 for trimming and MiXCR for clone calling, and kept in-frame beta chains. TCRdb, not the original authors, processed these V and J calls. The sample records approximately 35,000 clones, roughly a sixth of which are singletons. The ten largest make up roughly 12% of the sample. General conclusions and limits of the study: In both blood and tumor samples, malignant tumors were reported to have significantly higher TCR beta diversity than benign nodules.

Sequences were obtained from blood. This TCR came from a male donor with papillary thyroid cancer or a benign thyroid nodule (not recorded which). Some clones in this sample may be carry-over from other donors' samples.

At the DNA level, the sequence is TGTGCCAGCAGACGGGGGGATGAGCAGTTCTTC. This yields the protein CASRRGDEQFF. This chain joins TRBV28 to TRBJ2-1; the junction holds 7 bases that match TRBD2. Trimming leaves V shorter by 6 bases and J shorter by 8 bases, with the junction holding 1 base beyond the gene matches. CDR3 length: 11 amino acids, cysteine to phenylalanine. The read is trimmed to its CDR3 DNA, 33 bases read in frame from base 1. CDR1 and CDR2 were assigned from the germline V gene as MDHEN and SYDVKM.